These T cell receptor beta chains were read from a single sample in a study of human versus mouse CDR3 diversity and MHC coevolution. Data came from immunoSEQ multiplex PCR; TCRdb stores just in-frame clones and leaves some out. The table lists about 81,000 clones, about 94% of them singletons. Input material: naive CD4+ T cells from blood. All receptors derive from a person between 25 and 75 years old in good health. The CDR3 runs from the conserved cysteine through the conserved F or W. D genes are given only for firm matches. Clone size is not always given. Where it is, it says once, few, many or a class for expanded clones.

D gene	clone size	V gene	J gene	CDR3 protein	CDR3 DNA
-	-	TRBV7-8	TRBJ2-7	CASSLSLSDYEQYF	TGTGCCAGCAGCTTAAGCCTCAGCGACTACGAGCAGTACTTC
-	few	TRBV5-1	TRBJ1-1	CASSLLGGQGTEAFF	TGCGCCAGCAGCCTTCTGGGGGGGCAGGGAACTGAAGCTTTCTTT
TRBD2	-	TRBV7-2	TRBJ2-5	CASRLRGGGYQETQYF	TGTGCCAGCAGGCTTCGCGGGGGGGGGTACCAAGAGACCCAGTACTTC
-	-	TRBV29-1	TRBJ2-1	CSYSGAGVNNEQFF	TGCAGCTACTCTGGGGCAGGGGTAAACAATGAGCAGTTCTTC
-	-	TRBV30	TRBJ2-1	CAWSGRAYNEQFF	TGTGCCTGGAGTGGTAGAGCGTACAATGAGCAGTTCTTC
-	-	TRBV7-2	TRBJ1-1	CASSSSQGSTEAFF	TGTGCCAGCAGCTCCTCTCAGGGGAGCACTGAAGCTTTCTTT
-	-	TRBV27	TRBJ1-4	CASSPRANEKLFF	TGTGCCAGCAGTCCCAGGGCTAATGAAAAACTGTTTTTT
-	-	TRBV7-2	TRBJ2-7	CASSVGTYEQYF	TGTGCCAGCAGCGTAGGTACCTACGAGCAGTACTTC
-	-	TRBV28	TRBJ2-7	CASRTVQGSYEQYF	TGTGCCAGCAGGACGGTACAGGGATCCTACGAGCAGTACTTC
-	-	TRBV19	TRBJ2-7	CASPTIWGSGTYEQYF	TGTGCCTCTCCTACTATCTGGGGTAGCGGAACCTACGAGCAGTACTTC
-	-	TRBV15	TRBJ1-2	CATSRGGGYGYTF	TGTGCCACCAGCAGAGGCGGAGGGTACGGCTACACCTTC
-	-	TRBV20-1	TRBJ1-2	CSAPDTPGTF	TGCAGTGCCCCCGACACCCCGGGGACCTTC
-	-	TRBV6-1	TRBJ2-7	CASRTATYEQYF	TGTGCCAGCCGGACAGCGACCTACGAGCAGTACTTC
-	-	TRBV5-1	TRBJ2-2	CASSSEAVSALTGELFF	TGCGCCAGCAGCTCAGAGGCGGTTTCAGCCCTCACCGGGGAGCTGTTTTTT
-	-	TRBV11-3	TRBJ1-4	CASSLGGGDWGNEKLFF	TGTGCCAGCAGCTTAGGCGGGGGAGATTGGGGTAATGAAAAACTGTTTTTT
-	-	TRBV7-2	TRBJ2-7	CASSFAAERSYEQYF	TGTGCCAGCAGCTTTGCGGCCGAGAGATCCTACGAGCAGTACTTC
TRBD2	-	TRBV7-3	TRBJ2-3	CASSLGLAGGTDTQYF	TGTGCCAGCAGCCTGGGACTAGCGGGGGGGACAGATACGCAGTATTTT
-	-	TRBV30	TRBJ2-7	CARSGSPYEQYF	TGTGCCCGTAGCGGATCCCCCTACGAGCAGTACTTC
TRBD1	-	TRBV5-6	TRBJ1-6	CASSWRVGQGTSPLHF	TGTGCCAGCAGCTGGAGAGTGGGACAGGGGACTTCACCCCTCCACTTT
TRBD2	once	TRBV6-4	TRBJ2-5	CASSDVAGGKTQYF	TGTGCCAGCAGTGATGTAGCGGGAGGGAAGACCCAGTACTTC
-	-	TRBV7-9	TRBJ2-6	CASLQGLVGVLTF	TGTGCCAGCCTACAGGGATTAGTTGGCGTCCTGACTTTC
-	-	TRBV7-2	TRBJ2-7	CASRYIAVGTRYEQYF	TGTGCCAGCAGGTATATAGCCGTGGGGACTCGGTACGAGCAGTACTTC
-	-	TRBV5-5	TRBJ1-2	CASSAQGSYGYTF	TGTGCCAGCAGCGCACAGGGCTCCTATGGCTACACCTTC
TRBD1	-	TRBV6-5	TRBJ2-7	CASSYSGQGGYEQYF	TGTGCCAGCAGTTACTCGGGACAGGGGGGGTACGAGCAGTACTTC
TRBD2	-	TRBV6-5	TRBJ2-7	CASSYSGLAGEQYF	TGTGCCAGCAGTTACTCGGGACTAGCAGGCGAGCAGTACTTC
TRBD1	-	TRBV6-5	TRBJ1-3	CASSYYGQGGNTIYF	TGTGCCAGCAGTTACTACGGACAGGGAGGAAACACCATATATTTT
-	-	TRBV18	TRBJ2-5	CASSPAGSGLKTQYF	TGTGCCAGCTCACCTGCCGGGTCGGGGTTGAAGACCCAGTACTTC
TRBD2	-	TRBV5-1	TRBJ2-1	CASSLTSGSYNEQFF	TGCGCCAGCAGCCTGACTAGCGGGTCCTACAATGAGCAGTTCTTC
-	-	TRBV6-5	TRBJ1-1	CASSRGTGFTEAFF	TGTGCCAGCTCCAGGGGTACGGGGTTCACTGAAGCTTTCTTT
TRBD2	-	TRBV6-6	TRBJ2-7	CASSYGLAGGYEQYF	TGTGCCAGCAGTTACGGGCTAGCGGGCGGCTACGAGCAGTACTTC
TRBD1	-	TRBV9	TRBJ2-7	CASSVGQGESYEQYF	TGTGCCAGCAGCGTAGGGCAGGGGGAATCCTACGAGCAGTACTTC
-	-	TRBV28	TRBJ1-2	CASSLVRDRGYTF	TGTGCCAGCAGTTTAGTCCGGGATCGGGGCTACACCTTC
TRBD1	-	TRBV7-3	TRBJ2-2	CASSLKGTGLLNTGELFF	TGTGCCAGCAGCTTAAAAGGGACAGGGCTCTTAAACACCGGGGAGCTGTTTTTT
TRBD1	-	TRBV6-5	TRBJ1-5	CASQKGGSNQPQHF	TGTGCCAGCCAGAAAGGGGGCAGCAATCAGCCCCAGCATTTT